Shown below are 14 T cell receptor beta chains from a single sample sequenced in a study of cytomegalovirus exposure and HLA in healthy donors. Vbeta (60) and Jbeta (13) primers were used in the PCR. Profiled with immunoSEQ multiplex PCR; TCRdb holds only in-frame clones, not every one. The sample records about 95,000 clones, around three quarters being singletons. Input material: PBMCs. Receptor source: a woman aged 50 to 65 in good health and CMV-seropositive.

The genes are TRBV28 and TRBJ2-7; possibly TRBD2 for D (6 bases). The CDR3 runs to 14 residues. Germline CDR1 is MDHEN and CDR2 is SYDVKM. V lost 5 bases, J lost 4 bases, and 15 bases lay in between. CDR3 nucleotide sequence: TGTGCCAGCAGTATAACTAGCCTCGGGTACGAGCAGTACTTC. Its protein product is CASSITSLGYEQYF.

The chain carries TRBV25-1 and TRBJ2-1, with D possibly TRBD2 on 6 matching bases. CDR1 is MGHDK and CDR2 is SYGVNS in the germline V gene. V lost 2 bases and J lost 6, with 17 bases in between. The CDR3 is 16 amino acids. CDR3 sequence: CASSEGSATSSNEQFF. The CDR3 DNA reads TGTGCCAGCAGTGAAGGGTCCGCCACTAGCAGCAATGAGCAGTTCTTC.

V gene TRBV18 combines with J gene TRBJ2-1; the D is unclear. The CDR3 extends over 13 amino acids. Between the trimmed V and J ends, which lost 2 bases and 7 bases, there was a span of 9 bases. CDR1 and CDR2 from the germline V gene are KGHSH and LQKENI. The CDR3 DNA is TGTGCCAGCTCACCAGAGATTCATAATGAGCAGTTCTTC. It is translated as CASSPEIHNEQFF.

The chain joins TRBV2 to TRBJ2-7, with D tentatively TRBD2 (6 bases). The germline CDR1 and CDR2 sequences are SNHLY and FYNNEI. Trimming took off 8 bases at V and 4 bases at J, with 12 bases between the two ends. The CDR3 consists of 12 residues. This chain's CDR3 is CASLGRSYEQYF. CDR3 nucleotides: TGTGCCAGCCTGGGGAGGTCTTACGAGCAGTACTTC. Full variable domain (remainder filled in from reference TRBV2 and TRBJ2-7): EPEVTQTPSHQVTQMGQEVILRCVPISNHLYFYWYRQILGQKVEFLVSFYNNEISEKSEIFDDQFSVERPDGSNFTLKIRSTKLEDSAMYFCASLGRSYEQYFGPGTRLTVT.

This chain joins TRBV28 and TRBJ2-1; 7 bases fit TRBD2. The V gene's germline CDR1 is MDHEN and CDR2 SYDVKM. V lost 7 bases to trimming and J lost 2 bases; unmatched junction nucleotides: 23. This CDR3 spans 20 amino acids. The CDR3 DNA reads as TGTGCCAGCACCCTGGGTAACCAGCGGGGCTCTTTGATCCCCTACAATGAGCAGTTCTTC. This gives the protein CASTLGNQRGSLIPYNEQFF.

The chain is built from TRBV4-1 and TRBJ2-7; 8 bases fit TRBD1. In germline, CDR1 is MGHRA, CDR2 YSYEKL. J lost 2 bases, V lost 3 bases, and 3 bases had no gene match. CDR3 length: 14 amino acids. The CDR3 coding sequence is TGCGCCAGCAGCCACGACAGGGGAGCCTACGAGCAGTACTTC. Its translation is CASSHDRGAYEQYF.

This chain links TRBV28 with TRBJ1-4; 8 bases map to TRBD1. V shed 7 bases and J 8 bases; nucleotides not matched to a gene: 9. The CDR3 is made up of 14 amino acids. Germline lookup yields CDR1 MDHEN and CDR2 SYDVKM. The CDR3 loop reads CASKFRGLEEKLFF. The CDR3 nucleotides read TGTGCCAGCAAGTTCAGGGGGCTAGAGGAAAAACTGTTTTTT.

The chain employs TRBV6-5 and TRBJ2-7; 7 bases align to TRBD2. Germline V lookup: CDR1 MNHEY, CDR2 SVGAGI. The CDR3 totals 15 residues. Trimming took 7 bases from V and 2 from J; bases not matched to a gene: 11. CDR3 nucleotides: TGTGCCAGCATCCCCGCGGGGGACCGAGCCTACGAGCAGTACTTC. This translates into CASIPAGDRAYEQYF.

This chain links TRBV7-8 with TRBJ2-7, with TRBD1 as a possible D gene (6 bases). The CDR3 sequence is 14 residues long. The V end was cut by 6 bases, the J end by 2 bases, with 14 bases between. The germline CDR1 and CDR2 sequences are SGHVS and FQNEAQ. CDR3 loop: CASSPTGTTYEQYF. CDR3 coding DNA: TGTGCCAGCAGTCCTACCGGGACAACCTACGAGCAGTACTTC. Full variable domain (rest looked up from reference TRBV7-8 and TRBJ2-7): GAGVSQSPRYKVAKRGQDVALRCDPISGHVSLFWYQQALGQGPEFLTYFQNEAQLDKSGLPSDRFFAERPEGSVSTLKIQRTQQEDSAVYLCASSPTGTTYEQYFGPGTRLTVT.

CDR3 sequence reads: CASSARQGASEAFF. The CDR3 bases are TGTGCCAGCAGCGCGAGACAGGGGGCGTCGGAAGCTTTCTTT. V usage is TRBV7-3 and J usage is TRBJ1-1, with 10 bases that match TRBD1. The germline V gene has CDR1 SGHTA and CDR2 FQGTGA. The CDR3 runs to 14 residues. Losses at the gene ends were 5 bases for V and 8 bases for J; bases not matched to a gene: 8.

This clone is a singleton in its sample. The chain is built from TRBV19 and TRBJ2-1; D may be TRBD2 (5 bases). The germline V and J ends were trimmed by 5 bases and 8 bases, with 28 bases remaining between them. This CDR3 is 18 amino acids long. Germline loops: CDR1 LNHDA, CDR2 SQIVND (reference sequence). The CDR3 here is CASSFGKGSAITVYEQFF. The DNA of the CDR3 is TGTGCCAGTAGTTTCGGTAAAGGGAGCGCGATCACCGTATATGAGCAGTTCTTC.

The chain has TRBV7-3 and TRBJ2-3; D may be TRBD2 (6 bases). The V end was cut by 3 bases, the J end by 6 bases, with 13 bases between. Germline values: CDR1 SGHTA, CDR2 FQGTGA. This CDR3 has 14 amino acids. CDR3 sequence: CASSLGLGGDTQYF. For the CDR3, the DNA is TGTGCCAGCAGCTTGGGGCTAGGAGGGGATACGCAGTATTTT.

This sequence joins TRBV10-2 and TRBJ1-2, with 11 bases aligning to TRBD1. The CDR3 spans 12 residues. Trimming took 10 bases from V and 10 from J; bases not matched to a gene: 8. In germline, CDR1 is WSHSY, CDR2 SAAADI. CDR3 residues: CATDPGQGVYTF. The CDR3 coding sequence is TGCGCCACCGACCCGGGACAGGGGGTCTACACCTTC.

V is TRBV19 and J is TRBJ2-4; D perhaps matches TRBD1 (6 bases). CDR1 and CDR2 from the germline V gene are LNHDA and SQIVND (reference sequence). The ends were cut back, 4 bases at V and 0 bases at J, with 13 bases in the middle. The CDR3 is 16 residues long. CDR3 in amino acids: CASSTGQTIAKNIQYF. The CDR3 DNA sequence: TGTGCCAGTAGTACAGGACAGACGATAGCCAAAAACATTCAGTACTTC. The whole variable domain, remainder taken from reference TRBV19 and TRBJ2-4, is DGGITQSPKYLFRKEGQNVTLSCEQNLNHDAMYWYRQDPGQGLRLIYYSQIVNDFQKGDIAEGYSVSREKKESFPLTVTSAQKNPTAFYLCASSTGQTIAKNIQYFGAGTRLSVL.